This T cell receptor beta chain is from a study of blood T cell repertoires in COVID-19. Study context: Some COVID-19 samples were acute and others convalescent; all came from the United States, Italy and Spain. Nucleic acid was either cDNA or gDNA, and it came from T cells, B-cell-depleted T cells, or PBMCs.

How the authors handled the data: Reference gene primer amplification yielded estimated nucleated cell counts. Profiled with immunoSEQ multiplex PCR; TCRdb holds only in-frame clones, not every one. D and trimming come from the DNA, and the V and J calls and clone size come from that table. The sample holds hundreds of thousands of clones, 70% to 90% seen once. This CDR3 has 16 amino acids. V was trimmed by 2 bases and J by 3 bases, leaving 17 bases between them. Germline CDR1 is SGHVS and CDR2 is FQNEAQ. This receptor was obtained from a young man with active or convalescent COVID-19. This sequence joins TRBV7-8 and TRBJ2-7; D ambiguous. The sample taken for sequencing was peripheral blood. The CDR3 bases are TGTGCCAGCAGCTTATTCTCCCGGCTAGATCTCTACGAGCAGTACTTC. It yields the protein CASSLFSRLDLYEQYF.